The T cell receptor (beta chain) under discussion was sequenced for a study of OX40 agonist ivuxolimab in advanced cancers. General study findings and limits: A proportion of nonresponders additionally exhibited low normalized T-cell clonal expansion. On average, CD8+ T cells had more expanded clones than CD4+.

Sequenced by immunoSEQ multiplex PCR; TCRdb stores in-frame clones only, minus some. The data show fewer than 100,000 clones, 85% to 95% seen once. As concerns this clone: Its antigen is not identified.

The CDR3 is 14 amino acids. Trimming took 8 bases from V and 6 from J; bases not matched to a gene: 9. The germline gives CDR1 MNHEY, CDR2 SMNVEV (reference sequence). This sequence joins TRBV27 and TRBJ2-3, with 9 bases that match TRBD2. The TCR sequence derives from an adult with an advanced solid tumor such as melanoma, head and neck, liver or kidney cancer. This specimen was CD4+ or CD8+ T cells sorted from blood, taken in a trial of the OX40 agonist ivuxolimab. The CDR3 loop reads CASQGLAHPDTQYF. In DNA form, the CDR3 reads TGTGCCAGCCAGGGACTAGCTCACCCGGATACGCAGTATTTT.